The rows below give T cell receptor beta chains drawn from one sample of a study of blood T cell repertoires in COVID-19. Generated by immunoSEQ multiplex PCR, the TCRdb table keeps only in-frame clones and is missing some. Here the sample spans hundreds of thousands of clones, roughly 88% being singletons. Input material: peripheral blood. Receptors originate from a young woman with active or convalescent COVID-19. The CDR3 runs from the conserved cysteine through the conserved F or W. A D gene is named only where the DNA matches it firmly. A row's size may be missing; if present it is once, few, many or a size class.

cdr3_nt	cdr3_aa	v_call	j_call	d_call	clone_size
TGTGCCACCAGCAGAGATTGGGACAGGGACGAAAAACTGTTTTTT	CATSRDWDRDEKLFF	TRBV15	TRBJ1-4	TRBD1	.
TGTGCCAGCAGCAGCGGGAGGAGCGGGTCCTACGAGCAGTACTTC	CASSSGRSGSYEQYF	TRBV6-5	TRBJ2-7	TRBD2	.
TGTGCCAGCAGTGGGTCGGGAGCTACCTTC	CASSGSGATF	TRBV2	TRBJ2-7	.	.
TGTGCCAGCAGTTTAGGGGCTACCGGGGAGCTGTTTTTT	CASSLGATGELFF	TRBV2	TRBJ2-2	.	.
TGTGCCAGCAGTTTTATGGGACTACCCAACTCCTACAATGAGCAGTTCTTC	CASSFMGLPNSYNEQFF	TRBV7-9	TRBJ2-1	TRBD2	.
TGTGCCAGCAGGCGCGGGACTAGCGGGGGGGTATACGAGCAGTACTTC	CASRRGTSGGVYEQYF	TRBV27	TRBJ2-7	TRBD2	.
TGTGCCACCAGCAGAGGCACAGGGACAACCGGGGAGCTGTTTTTT	CATSRGTGTTGELFF	TRBV15	TRBJ2-2	.	.
TGTGCCAGCAGCCATCGACAGGGCCTCTCCTACGAGCAGTACTTC	CASSHRQGLSYEQYF	TRBV7-9	TRBJ2-7	TRBD1	.
TGTGCCAGTAGTATTAAACGCAGGAATAGCAATCAGCCCCAGCATTTT	CASSIKRRNSNQPQHF	TRBV19	TRBJ1-5	.	many
TGCGCCAGCAGCTTGACAGGTTTAGGGGACGAGCAGTACTTC	CASSLTGLGDEQYF	TRBV5-1	TRBJ2-7	.	.
TGCGCCAGCAGCCCACGACAGGATTTCTACGAGCAGTACTTC	CASSPRQDFYEQYF	TRBV5-1	TRBJ2-7	.	.
TGTGCCAGCAGTCTGACAGGGGACAATTCACCCCTCCACTTT	CASSLTGDNSPLHF	TRBV7-9	TRBJ1-6	TRBD1	.
TGTGCCAGCAGATCAGGGCAAAGGGGTCTTAGCAATCAGCCCCAGCATTTT	CASRSGQRGLSNQPQHF	TRBV28	TRBJ1-5	.	once
TGTGCCTGGGCCGGGACAGGGTTTGGGTTCTTT	CAWAGTGFGFF	TRBV30	TRBJ1-1	TRBD1	.
TGTGCCTGCAACCGCGGGGCTATATACACTGAAGCTTTCTTT	CACNRGAIYTEAFF	TRBV30	TRBJ1-1	.	once
TGCGCCAGCAGCTTGGTTTCTCACACCGGGGAGCTGTTTTTT	CASSLVSHTGELFF	TRBV5-1	TRBJ2-2	.	.
TGTGCCATCAGTGACGGGGAAATCAACGAGCAGTACTTC	CAISDGEINEQYF	TRBV10-3	TRBJ2-7	.	.
TGTGCCAGCAGTGATTGGCTCGGCAATCAGCCCCAGCATTTT	CASSDWLGNQPQHF	TRBV6-1	TRBJ1-5	.	.
TGTGCCAGCAGCTTATCGGCGGGAGAAGATAACTTC	CASSLSAGEDNF	TRBV5-6	TRBJ2-5	TRBD2	.
TGTGCCAGCGGCTCGGGAAGCCTAATAGGCTACACCTTC	CASGSGSLIGYTF	TRBV12-3/TRBV12-4	TRBJ1-2	.	.
TGCGCCAGCAGCTTATACAGGCCGGAGGAAAAACTGTTTTTT	CASSLYRPEEKLFF	TRBV5-1	TRBJ1-4	.	.
TGTGCCAGCGCCCCGACTTTATCTTCTAATTCACCCCTCCACTTT	CASAPTLSSNSPLHF	TRBV6-5	TRBJ1-6	.	.
TGTGCCATCAGTGAGGGGGGACAGTTGAACACTGAAGCTTTCTTT	CAISEGGQLNTEAFF	TRBV10-3	TRBJ1-1	TRBD1	.
TGTGCCAGCAGCTTGGGATATACCGGGACAGGGGACTATGGCTACACCTTC	CASSLGYTGTGDYGYTF	TRBV5-6	TRBJ1-2	TRBD1	.
TGTGCCAGCAGCCCCTTGGAGGGTCAGCCCCAGCATTTT	CASSPLEGQPQHF	TRBV7-8	TRBJ1-5	.	.
TGTGCCAGCACTTGGGCGAACACTGAAGCTTTCTTT	CASTWANTEAFF	TRBV6-5	TRBJ1-1	.	.
TGTGCCAGCAGCCAAGGGGGCAGGGCAGATGAAAAACTGTTTTTT	CASSQGGRADEKLFF	TRBV3-1/TRBV3-2	TRBJ1-4	.	.
TGTGCCAGCAGTCGTGTGGGGCCCCGCACCGGGGAGCTGTTTTTT	CASSRVGPRTGELFF	TRBV27	TRBJ2-2	.	.
TGTGCCAGCTCAAGGACAGATATCAGGAACACCATATATTTT	CASSRTDIRNTIYF	TRBV14	TRBJ1-3	.	.
TGTGCCAGCAGCTACACATTGATCCACGAGCAGTACTTC	CASSYTLIHEQYF	TRBV14	TRBJ2-7	.	.
TGTGCCAGCAGTTTTACCGAGCCCAGGTCCTACAATGAGCAGTTCTTC	CASSFTEPRSYNEQFF	TRBV27	TRBJ2-1	.	.
TGTGCCAGCAGCCAGGCGGCAGGGGGAGTCTATGGCTACACCTTC	CASSQAAGGVYGYTF	TRBV5-6	TRBJ1-2	TRBD1	.
TGTGCCAGCAGCGATACAGGGACCGGGGAGCTGTTTTTT	CASSDTGTGELFF	TRBV9	TRBJ2-2	.	.
TGTGCCAGCAGCCCGGGGACAGGGATTTCCTACGAGCAGTACTTC	CASSPGTGISYEQYF	TRBV4-2	TRBJ2-7	TRBD1	.
TGCGCCAGCAGAGTAGGCCAGGGAAAAACCGGGGAGCTGTTTTTT	CASRVGQGKTGELFF	TRBV10-1	TRBJ2-2	.	.
TGTGCCTGGGACAGGGTGCATGGCTACACCTTC	CAWDRVHGYTF	TRBV30	TRBJ1-2	TRBD1	.
TGTGCCAGCTCCCCTCAAGAGACCCAGTACTTC	CASSPQETQYF	TRBV18	TRBJ2-5	.	.
TGCGCCAGCAGCCGCGGGGGATACACAGATACGCAGTATTTT	CASSRGGYTDTQYF	TRBV5-1	TRBJ2-3	TRBD2	.
TGTGCCAGCAGCGCCACAGGTTACAATGAGCAGTTCTTC	CASSATGYNEQFF	TRBV27	TRBJ2-1	.	.
TGTGCCATCAGCGACAGGGTTGGGACTGAAGCTTTCTTT	CAISDRVGTEAFF	TRBV10-3	TRBJ1-1	TRBD1	.
TGTGCCAGCAGCCCGACAGGGACTAGGGTATCCGATGAGCAGTTCTTC	CASSPTGTRVSDEQFF	TRBV3-1/TRBV3-2	TRBJ2-1	.	.
TGCAGCGTTGAAGAGAGTAGGGGGAACACTGAAGCTTTCTTT	CSVEESRGNTEAFF	TRBV29-1	TRBJ1-1	.	.
TGTGCCAGCAGTTTATCGGGGGGACGTTTACGGTACTTC	CASSLSGGRLRYF	TRBV27	TRBJ2-7	.	few
TGTGCCAGCAGCCCCCTTGTTGAAGCTTTCTTT	CASSPLVEAFF	TRBV7-2	TRBJ1-1	.	.
TGTGCCAGCTCACCACCGCTGGGACAGGGCACAGATACGCAGTATTTT	CASSPPLGQGTDTQYF	TRBV18	TRBJ2-3	TRBD1	.
TGTGCCAGCAGTGAAGCAGGGGGCGGGAGCAATCAGCCCCAGCATTTT	CASSEAGGGSNQPQHF	TRBV27	TRBJ1-5	TRBD1	.
TGTGCCAGCAGTAAAGGGACAGGGGGCTACGAGCAGTACTTC	CASSKGTGGYEQYF	TRBV28	TRBJ2-7	TRBD1	.
TGCGCCAGCAGCCTGGGACTCCAGCCCTACGAGCAGTACTTC	CASSLGLQPYEQYF	TRBV5-1	TRBJ2-7	.	.
TGTGCCAGCAGCTTAATGGGAGCTCTTACCTTCGAAGCTTTCTTT	CASSLMGALTFEAFF	TRBV7-8	TRBJ1-1	.	.
TGTGCCAGCAGTGTAACAGGGAGCGCTGAAGCTTTCTTT	CASSVTGSAEAFF	TRBV25-1	TRBJ1-1	.	.
TGCGCCAGCCGAAGGTCCAGGGCCGGAGCGAGCAATCAGCCCCAGCATTTT	CASRRSRAGASNQPQHF	TRBV10-2	TRBJ1-5	.	.
TGTGCCAGCAGCTTAGCCGACCTAGCGGGGCGCAATGAGCAGTTCTTC	CASSLADLAGRNEQFF	TRBV7-2	TRBJ2-1	TRBD2	.
TGTGCCAGCAGCCCATGGGGACAGACTAGCACAGATACGCAGTATTTT	CASSPWGQTSTDTQYF	TRBV11-2	TRBJ2-3	TRBD1	.
TGTGCCAGTAGTATGAGGCTGACTAGCGTAGTGGAGACCCAGTACTTC	CASSMRLTSVVETQYF	TRBV19	TRBJ2-5	TRBD2	.
TGTGCCAGCAGCTTATGTTCAAGTAGCGGGGGATCCGAGCAGTACTTC	CASSLCSSSGGSEQYF	TRBV7-9	TRBJ2-7	TRBD2	.
TGTGCCAGCATGGGCCAGGCCTCTAACTATGGCTACACCTTC	CASMGQASNYGYTF	TRBV2	TRBJ1-2	.	.
TGTGCCAGCTCACTTTCGGACAAGGTCTCTGGAAACACCATATATTTT	CASSLSDKVSGNTIYF	TRBV18	TRBJ1-3	.	.
TGTGCCATCAGCGAGGGTGGGCTCTCTGAAGCTTTCTTT	CAISEGGLSEAFF	TRBV10-3	TRBJ1-1	.	few
TGTGCCAGTAGCATCGATCCAGGGGGCTACACCTTC	CASSIDPGGYTF	TRBV19	TRBJ1-2	.	.
TGTGCCTGGAGTTGGGAAACTAGCGGCCCCTGGCCCCCGTTCTTC	CAWSWETSGPWPPFF	TRBV30	TRBJ2-1	TRBD2	once